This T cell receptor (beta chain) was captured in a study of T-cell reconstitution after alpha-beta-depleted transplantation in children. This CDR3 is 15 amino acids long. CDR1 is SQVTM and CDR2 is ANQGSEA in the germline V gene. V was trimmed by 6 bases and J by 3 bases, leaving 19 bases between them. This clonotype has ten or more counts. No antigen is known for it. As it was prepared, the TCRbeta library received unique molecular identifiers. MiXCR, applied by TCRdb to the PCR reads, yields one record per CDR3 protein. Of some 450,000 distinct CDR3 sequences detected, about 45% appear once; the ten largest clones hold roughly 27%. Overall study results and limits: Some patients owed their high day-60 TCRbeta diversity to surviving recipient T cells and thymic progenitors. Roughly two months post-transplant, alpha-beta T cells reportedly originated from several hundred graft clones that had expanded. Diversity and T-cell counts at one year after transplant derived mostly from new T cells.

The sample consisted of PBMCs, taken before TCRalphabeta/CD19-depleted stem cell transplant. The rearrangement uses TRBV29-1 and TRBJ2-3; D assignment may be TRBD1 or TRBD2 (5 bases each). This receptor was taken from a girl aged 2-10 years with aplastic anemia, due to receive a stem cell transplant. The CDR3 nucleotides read TGCAGCGTCCAGGGTGGGACGGTAGGGACAGATACGCAGTATTTT. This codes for CSVQGGTVGTDTQYF.